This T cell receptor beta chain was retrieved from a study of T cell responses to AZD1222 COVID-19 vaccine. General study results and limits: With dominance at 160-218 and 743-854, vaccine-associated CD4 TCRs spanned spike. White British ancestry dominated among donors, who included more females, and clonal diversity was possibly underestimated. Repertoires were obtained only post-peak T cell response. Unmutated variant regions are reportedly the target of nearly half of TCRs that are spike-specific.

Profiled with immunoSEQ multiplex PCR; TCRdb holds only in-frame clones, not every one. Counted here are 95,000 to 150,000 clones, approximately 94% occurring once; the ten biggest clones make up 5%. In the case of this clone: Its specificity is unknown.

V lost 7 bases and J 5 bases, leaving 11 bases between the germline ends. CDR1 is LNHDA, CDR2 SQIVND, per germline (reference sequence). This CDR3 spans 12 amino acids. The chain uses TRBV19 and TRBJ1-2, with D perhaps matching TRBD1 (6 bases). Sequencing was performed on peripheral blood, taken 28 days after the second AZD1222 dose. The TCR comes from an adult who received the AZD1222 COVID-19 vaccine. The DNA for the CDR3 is TGTGCCAGTACTAGGGACACTTATGGCTACACCTTC. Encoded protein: CASTRDTYGYTF.